This entry lists 26 T cell receptor beta chains sequenced from one sample in a study of cytomegalovirus exposure and HLA in healthy donors. The primer mix had 60 Vbeta and 13 Jbeta primers. Clones were sequenced by immunoSEQ multiplex PCR, and TCRdb holds only the in-frame ones, with some missing. Among approximately 220,000 clones listed, approximately 82% were seen once. The sequencing input was PBMCs. The receptors derive from a man between 18 and 29 years old in good health and CMV-seronegative.

The chain joins TRBV28 to TRBJ1-4, with D perhaps TRBD1 (5 bases). Between the trimmed V and J ends, which lost 0 bases and 6 bases, there was a span of 8 bases. The CDR3 covers 14 residues. Per germline, CDR1 MDHEN and CDR2 SYDVKM. CDR3 nucleotide sequence: TGTGCCAGCAGTTTATGGGGGCCTGATGAAAAACTGTTTTTT. As protein: CASSLWGPDEKLFF.

This clone occurred a few times. This chain uses TRBV29-1 with TRBJ1-2, with a tentative D call TRBD1 (6 bases). V gave up 3 bases and J gave up 8 bases, with 16 bases separating them. This CDR3 comprises 13 residues. Germline CDR1 SQVTM, CDR2 ANQGSEA. This chain's CDR3 is CSVDQAGADGYTF. The CDR3 DNA is TGCAGCGTTGATCAGGCGGGGGCGGACGGCTACACCTTC.

The CDR3 reads CASSIGRHNREAFF. The CDR3 coding sequence is TGTGCCAGTAGTATAGGAAGACACAACCGGGAAGCTTTCTTT. The chain has TRBV19 and TRBJ1-1, with no clear D. Germline CDR1 LNHDA, CDR2 SQIVND (reference sequence). The CDR3 has 14 residues. V was cut by 1 base and J by 8 bases, with 14 bases left in between. The full variable domain, in which reference TRBV19 and TRBJ1-1 provide the parts outside the CDR3, is DGGITQSPKYLFRKEGQNVTLSCEQNLNHDAMYWYRQDPGQGLRLIYYSQIVNDFQKGDIAEGYSVSREKKESFPLTVTSAQKNPTAFYLCASSIGRHNREAFFGQGTRLTVV.

The chain uses TRBV5-1 and TRBJ1-2; D possibly corresponds to TRBD1 (5 bases). V gave up 1 base and J gave up 8 bases, with 12 bases separating them. The CDR3 loop spans 13 amino acids. Germline CDR1 SGHRS, CDR2 YFSETQ. CDR3 protein: CASSLSGEGGYTF. The CDR3 DNA reads as TGCGCCAGCAGCTTGTCGGGGGAGGGAGGCTACACCTTC.

The table lists this clone with a count of one. This chain connects TRBV5-6 to TRBJ1-4; 11 bases map to TRBD1. In germline, CDR1 is SGHDT, CDR2 YYEEEE. The CDR3 spans 17 residues. Trimming at V came to 4 bases and at J to 2 bases, leaving 7 bases not matched to a gene. CDR3 sequence: CASSQWTGGRTNEKLFF. The CDR3 DNA reads TGTGCCAGCAGCCAATGGACAGGGGGCCGCACTAATGAAAAACTGTTTTTT.

This chain connects TRBV2 to TRBJ2-3, with unresolved D. Germline V gives CDR1 SNHLY, CDR2 FYNNEI. The CDR3 sequence is 12 residues long. Trimming shortened V by 5 bases and J by 4 bases, and 7 bases separated the two germline ends. CDR3 coding DNA: TGTGCCAGCAGTTTAGAGGCAGATACGCAGTATTTT. Protein sequence: CASSLEADTQYF.

There are a few counts of this clone. The V gene is TRBV30, the J gene TRBJ2-3; 12 bases are a match to TRBD2. The CDR3 consists of 15 residues. Germline CDR1 is GTSNPN and CDR2 is SVGIG (reference sequence). J lost 4 bases, V lost 2 bases, and 4 bases had no gene match. The CDR3 sequence is CAWSQGLAGSDTQYF. CDR3 DNA sequence: TGTGCCTGGAGTCAGGGACTAGCGGGTTCAGATACGCAGTATTTT.

The J gene is TRBJ2-3, the V gene TRBV7-3; 13 bases map to TRBD2. Unmatched junction bases numbered 1, after V lost 4 bases and J lost 3 bases. Germline-derived CDR1 and CDR2 are SGHTA and FQGTGA. This CDR3 has 15 residues. DNA of the CDR3: TGTGCCAGCAGCTGGGGACTAGCGGGAACAGATACGCAGTATTTT. It is translated as CASSWGLAGTDTQYF.

This clone was observed a handful of times. This rearrangement joins TRBV5-1 to TRBJ2-7, with TRBD2 matching 11 bases. The CDR3 is made up of 15 amino acids. Germline V CDR1 and CDR2: SGHRS, YFSETQ. The V segment lost 0 bases and the J segment 4 bases; nucleotides outside the gene matches: 3. The CDR3 sequence is CASSLASSGRYEQYF. The CDR3 DNA reads TGCGCCAGCAGCTTGGCGTCTAGCGGGAGGTACGAGCAGTACTTC.

The V and J genes are TRBV5-4 and TRBJ1-3, with D tentatively TRBD1 (6 bases). This CDR3 contains 16 residues. From germline, CDR1 is SGHNT and CDR2 YYREEE (reference sequence). Between the trimmed V and J ends, which lost 4 bases and 0 bases, there was a span of 14 bases. CDR3 DNA: TGTGCCAGCAGCGTGGGACACCAGAGCTCTGGAAACACCATATATTTT. Protein: CASSVGHQSSGNTIYF.

This chain joins TRBV10-3 and TRBJ2-7; D gene unclear. CDR3 length equals 12 residues. Germline V CDR1 and CDR2: ENHRY, SYGVKD. V was pared by 4 bases and J by 3 bases, with 7 bases between. The CDR3 is CAISGGDYEQYF. CDR3 nucleotides: TGTGCCATCAGTGGAGGAGACTACGAGCAGTACTTC.

The chain employs TRBV7-9 and TRBJ2-3; maybe TRBD2 (6 bases). Trimming took 5 bases from V and 1 from J, leaving 10 bases between them. The CDR3 loop spans 14 amino acids. Germline CDR1 reads SEHNR; CDR2 reads FQNEAQ (reference sequence). CDR3 DNA sequence: TGTGCCAGCAGCGGGTCGGGAGGCACAGATACGCAGTATTTT. Residues: CASSGSGGTDTQYF.

The V and J genes are TRBV28 and TRBJ1-2; TRBD1 is a possible D gene (5 bases). The germline V gene encodes CDR1 MDHEN and CDR2 SYDVKM. The CDR3 sequence is 13 residues long. Deletions cut 8 bases from V and 0 bases from J, with 10 bases between. This chain's CDR3 is CASSGSPNYGYTF. CDR3 DNA: TGTGCCAGCTCAGGGTCCCCTAACTATGGCTACACCTTC.

This clone was detected a few times. The V call is TRBV25-1, the J call TRBJ2-1; D is perhaps TRBD1 (5 bases). CDR1 and CDR2 (germline): MGHDK, SYGVNS. V lost 0 bases and J lost 9, with 12 bases in between. The CDR3 length is 14 residues. Here the CDR3 reads CASSEYAGFGEQFF. CDR3 DNA: TGTGCCAGCAGTGAATATGCAGGGTTTGGTGAGCAGTTCTTC.

V usage is TRBV10-3 and J usage is TRBJ2-7; 13 positions agree with TRBD2. The V segment lost 2 bases and the J segment 1 base; nucleotides outside the gene matches: 5. The CDR3 runs 17 residues. The germline V gene has CDR1 ENHRY and CDR2 SYGVKD. CDR3 region: CAISEIWTSGRSYEQYF. For the CDR3, the DNA is TGTGCCATCAGTGAGATATGGACTAGCGGGAGATCCTACGAGCAGTACTTC.

This clone occurred once. V gene TRBV2 combines with J gene TRBJ1-2, with D possibly being TRBD1 (5 bases). Per the germline V gene, CDR1 is SNHLY and CDR2 is FYNNEI. The ends were cut back, 4 bases at V and 8 bases at J, with 11 bases in the middle. The CDR3 totals 12 residues. The DNA for the CDR3 is TGTGCCAGCAGTGTGCGGCGGGGGGGCTACACCTTC. It translates to CASSVRRGGYTF. Full variable domain (rest looked up from reference TRBV2 and TRBJ1-2): EPEVTQTPSHQVTQMGQEVILRCVPISNHLYFYWYRQILGQKVEFLVSFYNNEISEKSEIFDDQFSVERPDGSNFTLKIRSTKLEDSAMYFCASSVRRGGYTFGSGTRLTVV.

This clone was observed a few times. J is TRBJ2-1 and V is TRBV5-1, with D possibly being TRBD2 (6 bases). This CDR3 region has 16 residues. Trimming took 0 bases from V and 8 from J, leaving 18 bases between them. In germline, CDR1 is SGHRS, CDR2 YFSETQ. The CDR3 loop is CASSLGITSSRDEQFF. CDR3 DNA sequence: TGCGCCAGCAGCTTGGGCATCACTAGCTCTCGCGATGAGCAGTTCTTC.

This sequence joins TRBV5-1 and TRBJ1-1, with TRBD1 as a possible D gene (5 bases). CDR1 SGHRS and CDR2 YFSETQ come from the germline V gene. The CDR3 totals 14 residues. With 3 bases removed from V and 1 base from J, the gap between germline ends came to 10 bases. CDR3 sequence: CASSSEGPNTEAFF. In DNA form, the CDR3 reads TGCGCCAGCAGCTCGGAGGGACCGAACACTGAAGCTTTCTTT.

The V call is TRBV29-1, the J call TRBJ1-2; D is perhaps TRBD1 (5 bases). The CDR3 is 11 amino acids. Germline assignment: CDR1 SQVTM and CDR2 ANQGSEA. With 4 bases removed from V and 4 bases from J, the gap between germline ends came to 7 bases. The CDR3 protein is CSVADSYGYTF. The DNA for the CDR3 is TGCAGCGTTGCTGACAGCTATGGCTACACCTTC.

The chain is built from TRBV18 and TRBJ2-3; no reliable D call. Germline CDR1 is KGHSH and CDR2 is LQKENI. V lost 3 bases, J lost 2 bases, and 9 bases lay in between. The CDR3 has 14 amino acids. The CDR3 reads CASSPRLSTDTQYF. CDR3 bases: TGTGCCAGCTCACCGAGACTGTCCACAGATACGCAGTATTTT.

The chain links TRBV18 to TRBJ1-4, with a possible D match to TRBD1 (5 bases). This CDR3 spans 17 amino acids. The V and J ends lost 2 bases and 1 base respectively, with 14 bases between them. Germline values: CDR1 KGHSH, CDR2 LQKENI. CDR3 residues: CASSPVSFGGTNEKLFF. CDR3 nucleotide sequence: TGTGCCAGCTCACCAGTGTCATTCGGGGGAACTAATGAAAAACTGTTTTTT.

The V gene is TRBV25-1, the J gene TRBJ1-4; 7 positions agree with TRBD1. This CDR3 region has 13 residues. Unmatched junction bases numbered 8, after V lost 6 bases and J lost 10 bases. In germline, CDR1 is MGHDK, CDR2 SYGVNS. CDR3 sequence: CASRGRDSLKLFF. CDR3 nucleotide sequence: TGTGCCAGCAGGGGCCGGGACAGCCTAAAACTGTTTTTT.

The chain joins TRBV10-3 to TRBJ1-2; possibly TRBD1 for D (6 bases). CDR3 length equals 14 residues. Trimming removed 5 bases at V and 4 bases at J, with 14 bases between. The germline gives CDR1 ENHRY, CDR2 SYGVKD. This CDR3 reads CAISINRDTYGYTF. The CDR3 coding sequence is TGTGCCATCAGTATAAACAGGGATACCTATGGCTACACCTTC.

The chain recombines TRBV11-2 with TRBJ1-4, with D perhaps TRBD1 (5 bases). V lost 4 bases and J lost 2, with 8 bases in between. This CDR3 has 14 residues. The germline V gene has CDR1 SGHAT and CDR2 FQNNGV. The CDR3: CASSSGWTNEKLFF. Written as DNA, the CDR3 is TGTGCCAGCAGCTCAGGGTGGACTAATGAAAAACTGTTTTTT.

V usage is TRBV7-9 and J usage is TRBJ2-2; tentatively, D is TRBD2 (6 bases). In germline, CDR1 is SEHNR, CDR2 FQNEAQ (reference sequence). The CDR3 consists of 18 residues. V was trimmed by 5 bases and J by 3 bases, leaving 22 bases between them. CDR3 region: CASSRIRGLSFYTGELFF. The DNA of the CDR3 is TGTGCCAGCAGCCGCATTAGGGGACTCTCATTTTACACCGGGGAGCTGTTTTTT. The full variable domain, rest sourced from reference TRBV7-9 and TRBJ2-2, is DTGVSQNPRHKITKRGQNVTFRCDPISEHNRLYWYRQTLGQGPEFLTYFQNEAQLEKSRLLSDRFSAERPKGSFSTLEIQRTEQGDSAMYLCASSRIRGLSFYTGELFFGEGSRLTVL.

The chain carries TRBV5-4 and TRBJ1-2; 9 bases line up with TRBD1. This CDR3 contains 15 residues. Germline V gene lookup returns CDR1 SGHNT and CDR2 YYREEE (reference sequence). Germline trimming cut 2 bases from V and 8 bases from J; bases unmatched to any gene: 10. The CDR3 loop is CASSFGTGLYWGYTF. CDR3 coding DNA: TGTGCCAGCAGCTTTGGGACAGGGTTGTACTGGGGCTACACCTTC.